This T cell receptor (beta chain) was recovered during a study of T cell responses to AZD1222 COVID-19 vaccine. With 5 bases removed from V and 0 bases from J, the gap between germline ends came to 11 bases. Germline CDR1 MDHEN, CDR2 SYDVKM. The CDR3 covers 15 residues. With regard to this clone: The antigen is undetermined.

Study conclusions and caveats: Spike-spanning, vaccine-associated CD4 TCRs were dominant at 160-218 and 743-854. Only six individuals given AZD1222 were seropositive at baseline.

Method: immunoSEQ multiplex PCR; TCRdb's copy keeps in-frame clones and lacks some. The sample yields about 130,000 clones, roughly 87% seen once. Material: peripheral blood, obtained on day 0 of AZD1222 vaccination. The receptor's source is an adult in good health. The chain combines TRBV28 with TRBJ2-4; the D is unclear. The CDR3 nucleotides read TGTGCCAGCAGTAGACCGGACCTAGCCAAAAACATTCAGTACTTC. Translated: CASSRPDLAKNIQYF.